This T cell receptor (beta chain) appears in the sequencing data of a study of blood T cell repertoires in COVID-19. Study context: Whether acute or convalescent, the COVID-19 samples came from the United States, Italy and Spain.

Germline lookup yields CDR1 SGHAT and CDR2 FQNNGV. The CDR3 loop spans 15 amino acids. J lost 7 bases, V lost 1 base, and 2 bases had no gene match. In the original analysis: How many nucleated cells were present was estimated from reference gene primer amplification. Some clones are missing from TCRdb's copy, which holds only in-frame ones; the method was immunoSEQ multiplex PCR. V, J and clone size are those of that table, while D and trimming were read from the DNA. The table lists roughly 100,000 clones, 88% of them singletons. Sequenced: peripheral blood. J is TRBJ1-6 and V is TRBV11-2, with 9 nucleotides matching TRBD1. The clonotype comes from a human donor in a cohort sampled during active COVID-19. The CDR3 reads CASSLADRGNSPLHF. The DNA of the CDR3 is TGTGCCAGCAGCTTAGCGGACAGGGGCAATTCACCCCTCCACTTT.